A selection of T cell receptor beta chains follows, all from one sample in a study of patients and donors after allogeneic stem cell transplantation. TCRdb re-analysed the RT-PCR reads in MiXCR, keeping a single row per CDR3 protein. The data hold some 150,000 distinct CDR3 sequences, with over 30% observed a single time. Sequencing used blood, either unsorted or a sorted T cell fraction (not recorded which). The receptors originated from a human donor who was either an allogeneic HSCT recipient or a stem cell or donor lymphocyte infusion donor (not recorded which). It is not recorded whose cells these are; they may come from a transplant donor. CDR3s include the opening cysteine and the closing phenylalanine or tryptophan. The D gene is left open where the match is weak. Size is stated for part of the rows, as once, few or many counts, or as a class when the clone is expanded.

TRBV12-3/TRBV12-4,-,TRBJ1-1,-,CASRFGQLNTEAFF,TGTGCCAGCAGATTCGGACAGTTGAACACTGAAGCTTTCTTT
TRBV15,many,TRBJ1-5,-,CATSSPRVDQPQHF,TGTGCCACCAGCAGTCCGAGGGTCGATCAGCCCCAGCATTTT
TRBV27,-,TRBJ1-1,-,CASSQGWGTEAFF,TGTGCCAGCAGCCAGGGGTGGGGCACTGAAGCTTTCTTT
TRBV27,few,TRBJ1-1,-,CASSREAGAGGFSTEAFF,TGTGCCAGCAGCCGCGAGGCGGGGGCGGGGGGCTTTTCCACTGAAGCTTTCTTT
TRBV5-1,-,TRBJ1-6,TRBD1,CASSSDRGLNNSPLHF,TGCGCCAGCAGCTCCGACAGGGGGCTTAATAATTCACCCCTCCACTTT
TRBV12-3/TRBV12-4,-,TRBJ1-1,-,CASSPNRVGALEAFF,TGTGCCAGCAGTCCTAACCGGGTGGGAGCCCTTGAAGCTTTCTTT
TRBV12-3/TRBV12-4,few,TRBJ2-3,-,CASSLGPGLDTQYF,TGTGCCAGCAGTCTCGGGCCCGGACTGGATACGCAGTATTTT
TRBV5-1,-,TRBJ2-2,-,CASSFEITGELFF,TGCGCCAGCAGCTTCGAGATCACCGGGGAGCTGTTTTTT
TRBV12-3/TRBV12-4,-,TRBJ1-3,-,CASKYGEIGNTIYF,TGTGCCAGCAAATACGGGGAAATAGGAAACACCATATATTTT
TRBV3-1,-,TRBJ1-2,-,CASSQLSGGGNGYTF,TGTGCCAGCAGCCAACTTTCGGGGGGCGGTAATGGCTACACCTTC
TRBV5-5,-,TRBJ2-1,-,CASFPANNEQFF,TGTGCCAGCTTCCCCGCTAACAATGAGCAGTTCTTC
TRBV12-3/TRBV12-4,few,TRBJ1-4,TRBD1,CASSQDRRNEKLFF,TGTGCCAGCAGCCAGGACAGGCGTAATGAAAAACTGTTTTTT
TRBV9,-,TRBJ2-1,TRBD2,CASSATSYSYNEQFF,TGTGCCAGCAGCGCGACTAGCTACTCCTACAATGAGCAGTTCTTC
TRBV13,few,TRBJ1-4,-,CASSPHRSTNEKLFF,TGTGCCAGCAGCCCCCACAGGTCAACTAATGAAAAACTGTTTTTT
TRBV5-1,-,TRBJ2-2,-,CASSLDGDTGELFF,TGCGCCAGCAGCTTGGACGGGGACACCGGGGAGCTGTTTTTT
TRBV20-1,once,TRBJ1-5,-,CSAIRHFDQPQHF,TGCAGTGCGATTAGACATTTTGATCAGCCCCAGCATTTT
TRBV29-1,-,TRBJ2-7,-,CSVDTGLREQYF,TGCAGCGTTGACACAGGGTTACGGGAGCAGTACTTC
TRBV28,few,TRBJ1-5,-,CATASAGANQPQHF,TGTGCCACAGCATCGGCAGGGGCTAATCAGCCCCAGCATTTT
TRBV20-1,few,TRBJ1-2,-,CSAPPQREYGYTF,TGCAGTGCGCCACCTCAGAGGGAGTATGGCTACACCTTC
TRBV20-1,few,TRBJ1-4,-,CSAAMVREKLFF,TGCAGTGCCGCGATGGTGAGGGAAAAACTGTTTTTT
TRBV2,-,TRBJ2-3,-,CASRRRVSTDTQYF,TGTGCCAGCAGGAGGAGGGTGAGCACAGATACGCAGTATTTT
TRBV5-1,many,TRBJ1-1,TRBD1,CASSSDRGTEAFF,TGCGCCAGCAGTTCAGACAGGGGAACTGAAGCTTTCTTT
TRBV7-6,-,TRBJ2-3,-,CASSLIWGGTDTQYF,TGTGCCAGCAGCTTAATATGGGGCGGGACAGATACGCAGTATTTT
TRBV7-2,-,TRBJ1-5,TRBD1,CASRAGGTGLVSNQPQHF,TGTGCCAGCAGAGCGGGCGGGACAGGGTTGGTTAGCAATCAGCCCCAGCATTTT
TRBV24-1,few,TRBJ1-5,-,CATSEPNQPQHF,TGTGCCACCAGTGAACCCAATCAGCCCCAGCATTTT
TRBV6-1,few,TRBJ2-5,-,CATPGRSYQETQYF,TGTGCCACCCCGGGACGATCGTACCAAGAGACCCAGTACTTC
TRBV12-3/TRBV12-4,many,TRBJ1-1,TRBD1,CASSLAGGYTEAFF,TGTGCCAGCAGTTTGGCAGGGGGATACACTGAAGCTTTCTTT
TRBV12-3/TRBV12-4,-,TRBJ1-5,-,CASSFSAGQMQPQHF,TGTGCCAGCAGTTTTTCAGCAGGGCAGATGCAGCCCCAGCATTTT
TRBV12-3/TRBV12-4,few,TRBJ1-2,-,CASSLGRGDGYTF,TGTGCCAGCAGTTTAGGCAGGGGCGATGGCTACACCTTC
TRBV27,few,TRBJ1-4,-,CASSFGGRGEKLFF,TGTGCCAGCAGTTTTGGCGGGAGAGGGGAAAAACTGTTTTTT
TRBV6-4,few,TRBJ1-5,-,CASSEKPRGGQPQHF,TGTGCCAGCAGTGAGAAACCCCGGGGCGGTCAGCCCCAGCATTTT
TRBV12-3/TRBV12-4,many,TRBJ2-5,TRBD2,CASSFREGGLQETQYF,TGTGCCAGCAGTTTTCGGGAGGGGGGCCTCCAAGAGACCCAGTACTTC
TRBV19,-,TRBJ1-5,-,CASGPGNSNQPQHF,TGTGCCAGCGGGCCCGGCAATAGCAATCAGCCCCAGCATTTT
TRBV24-1,few,TRBJ1-1,TRBD1,CATSDPGQGSRAFF,TGTGCCACCAGTGATCCGGGACAGGGATCTCGAGCTTTCTTT
TRBV6-5,few,TRBJ2-3,-,CASRDSSTDTQYF,TGTGCCAGCAGGGACAGCAGCACAGATACGCAGTATTTT
TRBV12-3/TRBV12-4,-,TRBJ2-2,TRBD1,CASRSGTGLSGELFF,TGTGCCAGCAGGTCCGGGACAGGATTAAGCGGGGAGCTGTTTTTT
TRBV7-7,-,TRBJ2-2,-,CASSPSPGPVTGELFF,TGTGCTAGCAGCCCTTCCCCGGGCCCCGTAACCGGGGAGCTGTTTTTT
TRBV5-5,-,TRBJ1-2,TRBD1,CASSLAGQGARGYTF,TGTGCCAGCAGCTTGGCCGGACAGGGGGCACGAGGCTACACCTTC
TRBV28,-,TRBJ2-3,TRBD2,CASSRGLAGYTDTQYF,TGTGCCAGCAGCCGTGGACTAGCGGGTTACACAGATACGCAGTATTTT
TRBV10-3,-,TRBJ2-7,-,CAIRRGHEQYF,TGTGCCATCAGACGTGGCCACGAGCAGTACTTC
TRBV28,few,TRBJ1-6,TRBD1,CASRGLAGGVSPLHF,TGTGCCAGCAGGGGTCTGGCAGGGGGGGTTTCACCCCTCCACTTT
TRBV4-2,many,TRBJ1-2,-,CASSQDRGFGGYTF,TGTGCCAGCAGCCAAGATAGGGGATTTGGCGGCTACACCTTC
TRBV12-3/TRBV12-4,few,TRBJ1-5,-,CASSSLASNQPQHF,TGTGCCAGCAGTTCCCTCGCTAGCAATCAGCCCCAGCATTTT
TRBV5-6,-,TRBJ2-2,-,CASSLRGPPGELFF,TGTGCCAGCAGCTTGCGGGGTCCACCCGGGGAGCTGTTTTTT
TRBV20-1,few,TRBJ1-1,-,CSGASLSGEAFF,TGCAGTGGGGCCTCCCTTTCGGGTGAAGCTTTCTTT
TRBV11-2,few,TRBJ1-6,-,CASSLERSYNSPLHF,TGTGCCAGCAGCTTAGAGCGCTCCTATAATTCACCCCTCCACTTT
TRBV29-1,-,TRBJ1-1,TRBD1,CSVDTGGMNTEAFF,TGCAGCGTCGATACAGGGGGCATGAACACTGAAGCTTTCTTT
TRBV12-3/TRBV12-4,-,TRBJ2-2,-,CASSGPNTGELFF,TGTGCCAGCTCAGGGCCGAACACCGGGGAGCTGTTTTTT
TRBV12-5,few,TRBJ1-5,-,CASGRDTNQPQHF,TGTGCTAGTGGCCGGGACACCAATCAGCCCCAGCATTTT
TRBV12-3/TRBV12-4,-,TRBJ1-2,-,CASSPSRANYGYTF,TGTGCCAGCAGCCCCTCCAGGGCTAACTATGGCTACACCTTC
TRBV5-6,-,TRBJ1-6,TRBD1,CASSPGTDNSPLHF,TGTGCCAGCAGCCCCGGGACAGATAATTCACCCCTCCACTTT
TRBV2,few,TRBJ1-1,-,CASSEGTANTEAFF,TGTGCCAGCAGTGAAGGGACAGCAAACACTGAAGCTTTCTTT
TRBV20-1,-,TRBJ2-7,TRBD2,CSARPVLMTSGGYEQYF,TGCAGTGCTAGACCCGTCCTGATGACTAGCGGGGGATACGAGCAGTACTTC
TRBV7-8,-,TRBJ2-5,-,CASRKVPRQETQYF,TGTGCCAGCAGAAAAGTGCCAAGGCAAGAGACCCAGTACTTC